This T cell receptor beta chain was recorded in a study of response to subunit inactivated influenza vaccine. This clonotype was detected many times. V was clipped by 5 bases and J by 2 bases; unmatched bases: 9. The CDR3 covers 15 residues. CDR1 MNHNS and CDR2 SASEGT come from the germline V gene. TCRdb analysed the RT-PCR reads with MiXCR anew, one entry per CDR3 protein. Of 500,000 to 750,000 distinct CDR3 sequences listed, 12% to 15% were seen once; the top ten hold around 10%. This TCR came from a man aged 45-65 years who received an inactivated influenza vaccine. This material consisted of PBMCs from blood, taken 11 to 12 days after vaccination. The V gene is TRBV6-1, the J gene TRBJ2-7, with TRBD2 identical over 7 bases. CDR3 nucleotide sequence: TGTGCCAGCAGTCCCCTTGCGGGGGTTCCCTACGAGCAGTACTTC. Residues: CASSPLAGVPYEQYF.